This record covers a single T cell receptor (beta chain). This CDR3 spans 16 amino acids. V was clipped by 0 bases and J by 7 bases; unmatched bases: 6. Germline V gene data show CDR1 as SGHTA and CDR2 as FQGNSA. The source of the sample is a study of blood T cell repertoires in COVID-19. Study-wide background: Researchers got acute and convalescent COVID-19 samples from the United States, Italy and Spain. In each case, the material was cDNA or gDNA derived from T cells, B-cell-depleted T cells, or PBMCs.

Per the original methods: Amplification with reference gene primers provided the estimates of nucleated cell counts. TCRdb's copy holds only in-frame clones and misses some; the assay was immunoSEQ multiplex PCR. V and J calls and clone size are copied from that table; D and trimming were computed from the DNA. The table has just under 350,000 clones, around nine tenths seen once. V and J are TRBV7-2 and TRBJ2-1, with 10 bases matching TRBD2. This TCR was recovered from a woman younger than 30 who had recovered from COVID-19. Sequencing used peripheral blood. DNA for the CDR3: TGTGCCAGCAGCTTAGCAAGGATAGCGGGGGGAAATGAGCAGTTCTTC. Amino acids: CASSLARIAGGNEQFF.